The 9 T cell receptor beta chains below all came from one sample that was sequenced in a study of shared clonotypes between healthy human individuals (dated by TCRdb to 2020 to 2022). Libraries were built with the immunoSEQ multiplex PCR assay. Drawn from immuneACCESS, this table holds only the in-frame rearrangements with V and J called that TCRdb kept. Clones are partly lost; checked studies trace under half to an unresolved V gene and leave the rest unexplained. The sample has a few million clones on record, 92% of them singletons. The biggest ten clones account for 0.37% of the sample. Sequenced: naive CD4+ T cells from PBMCs. The cell subset or site label for this specimen denotes: CD45RA+ positively selected. The receptors were sampled from a man aged 18 to 29 in good health. Some clones in this sample may be carry-over from other donors' samples.

On this clone itself: The sample carries other DNA sequences with the same CDR3. The rearrangement uses TRBV28 and TRBJ2-6, with TRBD1 matching over 7 bases. The germline V gene has CDR1 MDHEN and CDR2 SYDVKM. This CDR3 spans 14 amino acids. V dropped 7 bases and J dropped 0; count of bases not matched to a gene: 0. The CDR3 DNA sequence: TGTGCCAGCAACAGGGGCTCTGGGGCCAACGTCCTGACTTTC. This translates into CASNRGSGANVLTF.

V is TRBV28 and J is TRBJ2-7, with 7 nucleotides matching TRBD1. Looked up from germline, CDR1 is MDHEN and CDR2 is SYDVKM. V was clipped by 5 bases and J by 12 bases; unmatched bases: 10. The CDR3 contains 12 residues. For the CDR3, the DNA is TGTGCCAGCAGTCCACTCGACAGGGCTACGTACTTC. This sequence encodes CASSPLDRATYF.

The chain combines TRBV11-3 with TRBJ2-1; TRBD1 or TRBD2 may be the D gene (6 bases each). The V and J ends lost 5 bases and 9 bases respectively, with 14 bases between them. CDR1 SGHNT and CDR2 YENEEA come from the germline V gene. The CDR3 is 13 amino acids. Here the CDR3 reads CASSQTGAGEQFF. Written as DNA, the CDR3 is TGTGCCAGCAGCCAGACGGGGGCTGGTGAGCAGTTCTTC. Filled out from reference TRBV11-3 and TRBJ2-1, the complete variable domain reads EAGVVQSPRYKIIEKKQPVAFWCNPISGHNTLYWYLQNLGQGPELLIRYENEEAVDDSQLPKDRFSAERLKGVDSTLKIQPAELGDSAVYLCASSQTGAGEQFFGPGTRLTVL.

The V call is TRBV28, the J call TRBJ1-5, with 9 bases matching TRBD1. The V and J ends lost 2 bases and 4 bases, in that order; junction bases with no gene match: 6. CDR1 is MDHEN and CDR2 is SYDVKM in the germline V gene. The CDR3 has 16 residues. CDR3 region: CASSLAGTGRNQPQHF. DNA of the CDR3: TGTGCCAGCAGTTTAGCCGGGACAGGGAGGAATCAGCCCCAGCATTTT.

The rearrangement links TRBV5-6 to TRBJ1-1, with 12 bases lining up with TRBD1. J gave up 1 base and V 2 bases, and 6 bases lay outside the gene matches. The germline gives CDR1 SGHDT, CDR2 YYEEEE. This CDR3 is 17 amino acids long. The CDR3 here is CASSFDLGQGANTEAFF. The CDR3 DNA is TGTGCCAGCAGCTTCGACCTGGGACAGGGGGCGAACACTGAAGCTTTCTTT.

V usage is TRBV5-8 and J usage is TRBJ2-5; D is uncertain. CDR1 and CDR2 (germline): SGHTS, YDEGEE. V was clipped by 2 bases and J by 5 bases, with 10 bases between them. The CDR3 is 13 residues long. CDR3 amino acids: CASSFTTPETQYF. In DNA, the CDR3 is TGTGCCAGCAGCTTCACCACCCCGGAGACCCAGTACTTC.

V gene TRBV2 combines with J gene TRBJ2-3; 12 positions agree with TRBD2. The CDR3 has 17 residues. Trimming removed 10 bases from V and 1 base from J; junction bases left unmatched: 12. The germline V gene has CDR1 SNHLY and CDR2 FYNNEI. The CDR3: CANNPGGLAGRTDTQYF. In nucleotides, the CDR3 is TGTGCCAACAACCCTGGGGGACTAGCGGGCCGCACAGATACGCAGTATTTT.

In its sample, this clone was seen once. This chain links TRBV7-2 with TRBJ2-6, with D possibly TRBD1 on 6 matching bases. The CDR3 contains 16 residues. V lost 2 bases and J 0 bases, leaving 8 bases between the germline ends. Per the germline V gene, CDR1 is SGHTA and CDR2 is FQGNSA. The CDR3 is CASSLTRGSGANVLTF. For the CDR3, the DNA is TGTGCCAGCAGCTTAACCAGGGGCTCTGGGGCCAACGTCCTGACTTTC.

The chain joins TRBV5-1 to TRBJ2-5, with TRBD1 identical over 10 bases. The CDR3 is 16 amino acids. Germline trimming cut 3 bases from V and 5 bases from J; bases unmatched to any gene: 10. CDR1 is SGHRS, CDR2 YFSETQ, per germline. Here the CDR3 DNA reads TGCGCCAGCAGCTACGCCGGGACAGGGGTTCAGGAGACCCAGTACTTC. Its translation is CASSYAGTGVQETQYF.